This T cell receptor beta chain was recorded in a study of blood T cell repertoires in COVID-19. Across the whole study: The origin of the acute and convalescent COVID-19 samples was the United States, Italy and Spain. Nucleic acid was either cDNA or gDNA, and it came from T cells, B-cell-depleted T cells, or PBMCs.

CDR3 length: 13 amino acids. V was pared by 6 bases and J by 4 bases, with 12 bases between. CDR1 is KGHSH, CDR2 LQKENI, per germline. Original analysis: Amplified reference gene primers provided the basis for estimating nucleated cell counts. Method: immunoSEQ multiplex PCR; TCRdb's copy keeps in-frame clones and lacks some. Clonal size and the V and J genes are those of that table, whereas D and trimming came from the DNA. This sample has some 82,000 clones, with about 76% found just once. This TCR was recovered from an elderly man with acute or convalescent COVID-19. The chain couples TRBV18 to TRBJ1-1; D uncertain. The sample comprised peripheral blood. CDR3 in amino acids: CASSADGITEAFF. DNA of the CDR3: TGTGCCAGCTCCGCCGACGGGATCACTGAAGCTTTCTTT. Full variable domain (outside the CDR3, taken from reference TRBV18 and TRBJ1-1): NAGVMQNPRHLVRRRGQEARLRCSPMKGHSHVYWYRQLPEEGLKFMVYLQKENIIDESGMPKERFSAEFPKEGPSILRIQQVVRGDSAAYFCASSADGITEAFFGQGTRLTVV.